The TCR beta chain under discussion was sequenced for a study of spatial heterogeneity in lung cancer. Time point defined: sample taken at primary tumor resection. Frozen PBMC, nontumor lung or tumor provided whole RNA, which was sequenced unsorted. V dropped 1 base and J dropped 11 bases, with 11 bases sitting between them. The germline CDR1 and CDR2 sequences are LGHDT and YNNKEL (reference sequence). CDR3 length equals 12 residues. TCRdb re-called the 5' RACE reads with MiXCR, one entry per CDR3 protein. Found here are 50,000 to 55,000 distinct CDR3 sequences, over 5.5% of them singletons; the top ten hold approximately 2.6%. This clonotype appeared many times.

This chain joins TRBV3-1 and TRBJ1-1; D is unclear. The receptor's source is a female donor with early-stage non-small cell lung cancer. The source was PBMCs, collected at surgery. The CDR3 sequence is CASSQVAGRAFF. For the CDR3, the DNA is TGTGCCAGCAGCCAAGTAGCAGGCAGGGCTTTCTTT.